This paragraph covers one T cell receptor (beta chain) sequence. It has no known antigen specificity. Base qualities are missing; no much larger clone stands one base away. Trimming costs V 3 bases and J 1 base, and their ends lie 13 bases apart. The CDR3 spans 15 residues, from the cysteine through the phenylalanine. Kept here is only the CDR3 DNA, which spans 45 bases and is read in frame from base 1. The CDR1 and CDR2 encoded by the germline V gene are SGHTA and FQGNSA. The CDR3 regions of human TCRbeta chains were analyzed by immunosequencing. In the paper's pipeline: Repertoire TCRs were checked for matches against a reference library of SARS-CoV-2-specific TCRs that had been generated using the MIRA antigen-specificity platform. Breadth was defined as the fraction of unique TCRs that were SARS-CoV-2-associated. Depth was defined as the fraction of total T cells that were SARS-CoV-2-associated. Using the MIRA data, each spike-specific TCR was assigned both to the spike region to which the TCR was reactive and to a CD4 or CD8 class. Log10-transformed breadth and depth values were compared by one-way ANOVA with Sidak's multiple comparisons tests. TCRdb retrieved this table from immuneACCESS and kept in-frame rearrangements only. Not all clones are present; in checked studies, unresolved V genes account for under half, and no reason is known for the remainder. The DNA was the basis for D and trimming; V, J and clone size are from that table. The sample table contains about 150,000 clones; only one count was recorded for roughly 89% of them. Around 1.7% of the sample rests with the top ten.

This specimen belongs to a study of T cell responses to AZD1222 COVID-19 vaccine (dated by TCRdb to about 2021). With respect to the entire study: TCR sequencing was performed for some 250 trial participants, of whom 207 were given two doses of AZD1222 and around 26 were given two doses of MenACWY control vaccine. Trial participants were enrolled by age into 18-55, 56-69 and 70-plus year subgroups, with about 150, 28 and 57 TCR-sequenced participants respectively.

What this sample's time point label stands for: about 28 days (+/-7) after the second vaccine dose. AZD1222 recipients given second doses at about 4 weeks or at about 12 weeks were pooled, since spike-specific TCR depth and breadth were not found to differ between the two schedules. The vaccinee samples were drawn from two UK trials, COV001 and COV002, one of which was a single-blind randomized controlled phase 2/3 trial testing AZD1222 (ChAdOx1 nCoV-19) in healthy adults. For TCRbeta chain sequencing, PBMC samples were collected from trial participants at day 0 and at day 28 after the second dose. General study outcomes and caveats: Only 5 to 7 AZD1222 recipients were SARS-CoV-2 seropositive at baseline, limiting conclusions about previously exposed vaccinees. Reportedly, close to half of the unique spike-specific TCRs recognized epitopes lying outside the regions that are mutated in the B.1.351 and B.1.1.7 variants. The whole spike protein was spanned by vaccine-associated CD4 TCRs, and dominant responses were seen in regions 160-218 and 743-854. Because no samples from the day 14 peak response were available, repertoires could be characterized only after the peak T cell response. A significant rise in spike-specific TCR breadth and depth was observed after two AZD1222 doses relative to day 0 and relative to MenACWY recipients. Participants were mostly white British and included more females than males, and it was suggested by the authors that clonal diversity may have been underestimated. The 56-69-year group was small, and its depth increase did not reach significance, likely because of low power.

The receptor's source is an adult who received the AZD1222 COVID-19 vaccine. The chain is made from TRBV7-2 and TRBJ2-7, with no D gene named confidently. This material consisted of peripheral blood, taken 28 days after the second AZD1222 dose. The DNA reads TGTGCCAGCAGCTTGGGTCGGACCCCTTCCTACGAGCAGTACTTC. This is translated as CASSLGRTPSYEQYF. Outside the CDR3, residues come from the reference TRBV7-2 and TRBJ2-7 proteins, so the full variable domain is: GAGVSQSPSNKVTEKGKDVELRCDPISGHTALYWYRQSLGQGLEFLIYFQGNSAPDKSGLPSDRFSAERTGGSVSTLTIQRTQQEDSAVYLCASSLGRTPSYEQYFGPGTRLTVT.